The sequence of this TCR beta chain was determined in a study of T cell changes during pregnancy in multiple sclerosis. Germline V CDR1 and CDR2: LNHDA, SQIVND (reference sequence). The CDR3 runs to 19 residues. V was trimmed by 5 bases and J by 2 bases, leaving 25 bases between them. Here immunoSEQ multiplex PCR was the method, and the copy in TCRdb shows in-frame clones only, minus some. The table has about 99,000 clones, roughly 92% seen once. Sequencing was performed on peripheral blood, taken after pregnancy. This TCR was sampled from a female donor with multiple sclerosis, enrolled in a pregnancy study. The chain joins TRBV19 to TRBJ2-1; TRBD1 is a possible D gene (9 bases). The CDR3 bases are TGTGCCAGTAGTCCAGGGGGGACAGGGTTCGGGAGGGCCTACAATGAGCAGTTCTTC. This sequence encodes CASSPGGTGFGRAYNEQFF.